A selection of T cell receptor beta chains follows, all from one sample in a study of blood T cell repertoires in COVID-19. TCRdb keeps only in-frame clones here, not all; method: immunoSEQ multiplex PCR. The sample has 25,000 to 30,000 clones, 81% seen once; the top ten hold around 16%. Source material: peripheral blood. These receptors originate from a woman aged 55-75 years with acute or convalescent COVID-19. The CDR3 runs from the conserved cysteine through the conserved F or W.

J: TRBJ1-6; V: TRBV5-1; CDR3: CASSLGGEGNSPLHF
J: TRBJ2-7; V: TRBV19; CDR3: CASSLTSGAYEQYF
J: TRBJ1-6; V: TRBV6-5; CDR3: CASCRVSYNSPLHF
J: TRBJ2-3; V: TRBV30; CDR3: CAWRTYGVKGTQYF
J: TRBJ1-5; V: TRBV19; CDR3: CASSLGILFSNQPQHF
J: TRBJ1-1; V: TRBV7-2; CDR3: CASSLVVGHTEAFF
J: TRBJ1-1; V: TRBV11-2; CDR3: CASSSQGYTEAFF
J: TRBJ1-2; V: TRBV5-1; CDR3: CVSSLNPGQGDGYTF
J: TRBJ1-2; V: TRBV28; CDR3: CASSSSRSGNYGYTF
J: TRBJ1-1; V: TRBV2; CDR3: CASMREAFTEAFF
J: TRBJ1-2; V: TRBV19; CDR3: CASTPRRDSHNYGYTF
J: TRBJ1-4; V: TRBV7-9; CDR3: CASSLGTGNEKLFF
J: TRBJ1-2; V: TRBV29-1; CDR3: CSFLAVNYGYTF
J: TRBJ1-1; V: TRBV6-1; CDR3: CASSERSRREGFTEAFF
J: TRBJ2-1; V: TRBV7-3; CDR3: CASSAGTGVNEQFF
J: TRBJ1-1; V: TRBV5-5; CDR3: CASSLNPGQGNTEAFF
J: TRBJ2-6; V: TRBV19; CDR3: CASSSGGFSSGANVLTF